These 30 T cell receptor beta chains were all obtained from the same sample, sequenced in a study of shared clonotypes between healthy human individuals. Measured with immunoSEQ multiplex PCR; TCRdb has only the in-frame clones, and not every one. The data contain fewer than 1.4 million clones, around 82% of them singletons. Material: memory CD4+ T cells from PBMCs. This sample's subset: CD45RA-negative fraction. These receptors originate from a man in his late teens or twenties in good health. Some clones in this sample may be carry-over from other donors' samples.

This clone was seen a handful of times. The J gene is TRBJ2-1, the V gene TRBV11-3, with D possibly TRBD1 on 6 matching bases. This CDR3 comprises 16 residues. CDR1 and CDR2 (germline): SGHNT, YENEEA. Trimming left V 1 base short and J 3 bases short, with 13 bases between. In DNA, the CDR3 is TGTGCCAGCAGCTTAGGGGGGCAGGGTAGCTACAATGAGCAGTTCTTC. Its protein product is CASSLGGQGSYNEQFF.

V usage is TRBV18 and J usage is TRBJ2-7, with D perhaps matching TRBD2 (6 bases). V gave up 5 bases and J gave up 3 bases, with 11 bases separating them. Germline CDR1 KGHSH, CDR2 LQKENI. The CDR3 has 13 amino acids. CDR3 amino acids: CASSTGENYEQYF. As DNA, the CDR3 is TGTGCCAGCTCAACGGGGGAGAACTACGAGCAGTACTTC.

The chain links TRBV7-2 to TRBJ2-1; D uncertain. The germline V gene has CDR1 SGHTA and CDR2 FQGNSA. V was pared by 1 base and J by 15 bases, with 13 bases between. There are 12 residues in the CDR3. In DNA, the CDR3 is TGTGCCAGCAGCTTAGGAGTAACTGAGGCGTTCTTC. It codes for CASSLGVTEAFF.

V and J are TRBV7-9 and TRBJ1-2, with 7 positions matching TRBD1. The CDR3 has 17 amino acids. Germline lookup yields CDR1 SEHNR and CDR2 FQNEAQ (reference sequence). V shed 5 bases, J shed 2 bases, and the junction held 14 bases outside the gene matches. CDR3 loop: CASSLTPGQIRNYGYTF. The CDR3, as DNA: TGTGCCAGCAGCCTTACCCCGGGACAGATAAGGAACTATGGCTACACCTTC.

This chain connects TRBV18 to TRBJ1-3; 7 bases are shared with TRBD1. CDR3 length: 20 amino acids. The germline V gene encodes CDR1 KGHSH and CDR2 LQKENI. The V gene end was trimmed by 6 bases and the J gene end by 0 bases; junction bases not matched to a gene: 20. The CDR3 protein is CASSLLSAPGTADSGNTIYF. The DNA of the CDR3 is TGTGCCAGCTCTCTCCTCAGCGCTCCAGGGACAGCGGACTCTGGAAACACCATATATTTT.

The chain joins TRBV2 to TRBJ2-3; tentative D call: TRBD2 (5 bases). CDR1 SNHLY and CDR2 FYNNEI come from the germline V gene. CDR3 size: 15 residues. Trimming stripped 5 bases from V and 0 bases from J, with 12 bases between. CDR3 nucleotide sequence: TGTGCCAGCAGTACTGCGGGTACTAGCACAGATACGCAGTATTTT. Translating gives CASSTAGTSTDTQYF. Supplemented by reference TRBV2 and TRBJ2-3, the full variable domain reads EPEVTQTPSHQVTQMGQEVILRCVPISNHLYFYWYRQILGQKVEFLVSFYNNEISEKSEIFDDQFSVERPDGSNFTLKIRSTKLEDSAMYFCASSTAGTSTDTQYFGPGTRLTVL.

The chain links TRBV29-1 to TRBJ2-7; tentative D call: TRBD1 (5 bases). Germline-derived CDR1 and CDR2 are SQVTM and ANQGSEA. Trimming pared 1 base from V and 3 bases from J, leaving 10 bases between. The CDR3 has 13 amino acids. The CDR3 DNA reads as TGCAGCGTTGAAGCAGGGTCAAGCTACGAGCAGTACTTC. It yields the protein CSVEAGSSYEQYF.

This clone was recorded a few times. The CDR3, as DNA: TGCGCCAGCAGCCTCGACCGGTACTCCTACGAGCAGTACTTC. Translating gives CASSLDRYSYEQYF. V gene TRBV4-3 combines with J gene TRBJ2-7, with D hard to call. Looked up from germline, CDR1 is LGHNA and CDR2 is YSLEER. The ends were cut back, 4 bases at V and 0 bases at J, with 10 bases in the middle. The CDR3 length is 14 residues.

This rearrangement joins TRBV28 to TRBJ1-5; 9 bases are shared with TRBD1. J lost 2 bases, V lost 5 bases, and 4 bases had no gene match. Germline V CDR1 and CDR2: MDHEN, SYDVKM. This CDR3 is built from 15 residues. CDR3 amino acids: CASSERQGGNQPQHF. The CDR3 bases are TGTGCCAGCAGTGAAAGACAGGGGGGCAATCAGCCCCAGCATTTT.

Ten or more counts support this clone. Other DNA sequences in the sample encode the same CDR3. The genes are TRBV30 and TRBJ2-2, with 8 positions matching TRBD2. V lost 4 bases to trimming and J lost 2 bases; unmatched junction nucleotides: 3. This CDR3 has 14 amino acids. Germline values: CDR1 GTSNPN, CDR2 SVGIG (reference sequence). CDR3 in amino acids: CAWTGLANTGELFF. CDR3 sequence (DNA): TGTGCCTGGACAGGACTAGCTAACACCGGGGAGCTGTTTTTT.

The chain combines TRBV30 with TRBJ2-1; D is unresolved. V lost 2 bases and J 10 bases, leaving 9 bases between the germline ends. The V gene's germline CDR1 is GTSNPN and CDR2 SVGIG (reference sequence). The CDR3 extends over 11 amino acids. The CDR3 spells CAWSNLREQFF. The CDR3 DNA sequence: TGTGCCTGGAGTAATTTGCGGGAGCAGTTCTTC. The whole variable domain, filled in from reference TRBV30 and TRBJ2-1, reads SQTIHQWPATLVQPVGSPLSLECTVEGTSNPNLYWYRQAAGRGLQLLFYSVGIGQISSEVPQNLSASRPQDRQFILSSKKLLLSDSGFYLCAWSNLREQFFGPGTRLTVL.

The chain uses TRBV30 and TRBJ2-5, with 10 bases lining up with TRBD2. This CDR3 contains 15 residues. Germline CDR1 reads GTSNPN; CDR2 reads SVGIG (reference sequence). The trim removed 0 bases at V and 4 bases at J, leaving 5 bases unmatched. CDR3 loop: CAWSVTSGIAETQYF. CDR3 DNA: TGTGCCTGGAGTGTAACTAGCGGGATCGCAGAGACCCAGTACTTC.

V and J are TRBV7-8 and TRBJ2-1, with 8 nucleotides matching TRBD1. Trimming removed 1 base from V and 7 bases from J; junction bases left unmatched: 12. CDR1 is SGHVS and CDR2 is FQNEAQ in the germline V gene. The CDR3 sequence is 17 residues long. This CDR3 reads CASSLVRNRGALNEQFF. CDR3 nucleotide sequence: TGTGCCAGCAGCTTAGTACGAAACAGGGGGGCCTTAAATGAGCAGTTCTTC.

The V and J genes are TRBV28 and TRBJ2-1; 12 nucleotides match TRBD2. V lost 5 bases to trimming and J lost 15 bases; unmatched junction nucleotides: 17. The germline V gene encodes CDR1 MDHEN and CDR2 SYDVKM. The CDR3 consists of 16 residues. CDR3 nucleotide sequence: TGTGCCAGCAGTCCACCAACTAGCGGGAGGAGGGGGTCTCGGTTCTTC. Its translation: CASSPPTSGRRGSRFF.

The CDR3 DNA is TGCGCCAGCAGCTTGACCCCGGGGTTGTACGAGCAGTACTTC. Translated, it gives CASSLTPGLYEQYF. The chain combines TRBV5-1 with TRBJ2-7; tentatively, D is TRBD2 (5 bases). The germline V and J ends were trimmed by 1 base and 4 bases, with 12 bases remaining between them. Germline V CDR1 and CDR2: SGHRS, YFSETQ. The CDR3 is 14 residues long. Full variable domain (outside the CDR3, taken from reference TRBV5-1 and TRBJ2-7): KAGVTQTPRYLIKTRGQQVTLSCSPISGHRSVSWYQQTPGQGLQFLFEYFSETQRNKGNFPGRFSGRQFSNSRSEMNVSTLELGDSALYLCASSLTPGLYEQYFGPGTRLTVT.

This clone was picked up one time. This chain links TRBV2 with TRBJ2-3, with D possibly TRBD2 on 5 matching bases. Germline V lookup: CDR1 SNHLY, CDR2 FYNNEI. Trimming left V 7 bases short and J 4 bases short, with 12 bases between. The CDR3 consists of 13 residues. CDR3 residues: CASKGPEADTQYF. CDR3 bases: TGTGCCAGCAAAGGACCGGAGGCAGATACGCAGTATTTT.

The V and J genes are TRBV9 and TRBJ2-1, with D possibly matching TRBD2 (5 bases). The CDR3 consists of 13 residues. Germline V gene sequence: CDR1 SGDLS, CDR2 YYNGEE. Trimming took 4 bases from V and 4 from J, leaving 9 bases between them. DNA for the CDR3: TGTGCCAGCAGCTCCGGGGTTTACAATGAGCAGTTCTTC. Translating it yields CASSSGVYNEQFF.

This clone was detected once. The chain carries TRBV5-5 and TRBJ2-5; unclear D gene. V shed 2 bases and J shed 4 bases, with 18 bases lying between them. This CDR3 region has 16 residues. The germline V gene encodes CDR1 SGHKS and CDR2 YYEKEE (reference sequence). CDR3 sequence reads: CASSFAVLGSLETQYF. As DNA, the CDR3 is TGTGCCAGCAGCTTTGCCGTCTTGGGATCGTTAGAGACCCAGTACTTC.

Ten or more counts support this clone. Other DNA sequences in the same sample also yield this CDR3. The chain carries TRBV19 and TRBJ2-2, with D hard to call. The germline gives CDR1 LNHDA, CDR2 SQIVND (reference sequence). Trimming removed 5 bases from V and 1 base from J, with 5 bases in between. CDR3 length: 13 residues. The CDR3 is CASSPQNTGELFF. The DNA of the CDR3 is TGTGCCAGTAGTCCACAGAACACCGGGGAGCTGTTTTTT.

This clone was counted once. The gene calls are TRBV2 and TRBJ1-2; D perhaps matches TRBD1 (6 bases). The germline V and J ends were trimmed by 8 bases and 3 bases, with 16 bases remaining between them. Germline V CDR1 and CDR2: SNHLY, FYNNEI. There are 14 residues in the CDR3. In DNA form, the CDR3 reads TGTGCCAGCTTGCAGGTCCCAGGGGACTATGGCTACACCTTC. Translating gives CASLQVPGDYGYTF. Using reference TRBV2 and TRBJ1-2 for the parts outside the CDR3, the full variable domain is EPEVTQTPSHQVTQMGQEVILRCVPISNHLYFYWYRQILGQKVEFLVSFYNNEISEKSEIFDDQFSVERPDGSNFTLKIRSTKLEDSAMYFCASLQVPGDYGYTFGSGTRLTVV.

The chain carries TRBV30 and TRBJ1-1; no definite D call. CDR3 length: 11 residues. The germline gives CDR1 GTSNPN, CDR2 SVGIG (reference sequence). Between the trimmed V and J ends, which lost 5 bases and 4 bases, there was a span of 8 bases. For the CDR3, the DNA is TGTGCCTGGGGGTGGGGCACTGAAGCTTTCTTT. Translation: CAWGWGTEAFF. Using reference TRBV30 and TRBJ1-1 for the parts outside the CDR3, the full variable domain is SQTIHQWPATLVQPVGSPLSLECTVEGTSNPNLYWYRQAAGRGLQLLFYSVGIGQISSEVPQNLSASRPQDRQFILSSKKLLLSDSGFYLCAWGWGTEAFFGQGTRLTVV.

This clone was detected only a few times. The chain recombines TRBV7-2 with TRBJ2-1, with 7 bases fitting TRBD2. After removal of 9 bases from V and 3 bases from J, the junction contained 8 bases not matched to a gene. The CDR3 totals 14 residues. Germline assignment: CDR1 SGHTA and CDR2 FQGNSA. For the CDR3, the DNA is TGTGCCAGTAAGACTAGCCACTTCTACAATGAGCAGTTCTTC. Translation gives CASKTSHFYNEQFF.

This clone is a singleton in its sample. This chain uses TRBV29-1 with TRBJ1-4, with a possible D match to TRBD1 (5 bases). Germline lookup yields CDR1 SQVTM and CDR2 ANQGSEA. CDR3 length equals 12 residues. V dropped 4 bases and J dropped 5 bases, with 8 bases sitting between them. CDR3 sequence (DNA): TGCAGCGTTGGGGGGGTCAATGAAAAACTGTTTTTT. It translates to CSVGGVNEKLFF. Combining the CDR3 with reference TRBV29-1 and TRBJ1-4 gives the whole variable domain SAVISQKPSRDICQRGTSLTIQCQVDSQVTMMFWYRQQPGQSLTLIATANQGSEATYESGFVIDKFPISRPNLTFSTLTVSNMSPEDSSIYLCSVGGVNEKLFFGSGTQLSVL.

The rearrangement links TRBV6-6 to TRBJ2-5, with 10 bases aligning to TRBD2. There are 16 residues in the CDR3. The V segment lost 7 bases and the J segment 5 bases; nucleotides outside the gene matches: 13. CDR1 and CDR2 from the germline V gene are MNHNY and SVGAGI (reference sequence). CDR3 sequence (DNA): TGTGCCAGCACTTCGACTAGCGGGCAAAAAGGGGAGACCCAGTACTTC. Translated: CASTSTSGQKGETQYF.

CDR3 sequence reads: CASRNQGLKVQETQYF. CDR3 in DNA: TGTGCCAGCAGGAACCAGGGCCTAAAGGTCCAAGAGACCCAGTACTTC. This chain connects TRBV2 to TRBJ2-5, with a weak D call TRBD1 (5 bases). CDR3 length equals 16 residues. Germline V gene data show CDR1 as SNHLY and CDR2 as FYNNEI. Trimming stripped 6 bases from V and 1 base from J, with 18 bases between.

This clone has only one observation. V usage is TRBV7-9 and J usage is TRBJ2-1; possible D gene TRBD1, 5 bases. V lost 2 bases to trimming and J lost 6 bases, with 8 bases between them. Germline V lookup: CDR1 SEHNR, CDR2 FQNEAQ (reference sequence). There are 13 residues in the CDR3. CDR3 loop: CASSLSQGNEQFF. CDR3 DNA: TGTGCCAGCAGCTTATCCCAGGGCAATGAGCAGTTCTTC.

Comment on this clone: A read error is likely, as this CDR3 ends without the conserved phenylalanine or tryptophan. This sequence joins TRBV25-1 and TRBJ1-1; D uncertain. CDR1 and CDR2 (germline): MGHDK, SYGVNS. This CDR3 has 14 amino acids. CDR3 in amino acids: CAGSEYQEGTEAFS. Written as DNA, the CDR3 is TGTGCCGGCAGTGAATATCAGGAAGGGACTGAAGCTTTCTCT.

This chain joins TRBV20-1 and TRBJ1-2; D unresolved. The ends were cut back, 3 bases at V and 8 bases at J, with 10 bases in the middle. The CDR3 extends over 11 amino acids. CDR1 and CDR2 from the germline V gene are DFQATT and SNEGSKA (reference sequence). CDR3: CSASGAAGYTF. The CDR3, as DNA: TGCAGTGCTAGTGGCGCAGCAGGCTACACCTTC.

V gene TRBV28 combines with J gene TRBJ2-1, with D perhaps being TRBD1 or TRBD2 (5 bases each). With 8 bases removed from V and 5 bases from J, the gap between germline ends came to 16 bases. CDR3 size: 14 residues. Germline lookup yields CDR1 MDHEN and CDR2 SYDVKM. The CDR3, as DNA: TGTGCCAGCCCCCCCGCCGGGGCAGACAATGAGCAGTTCTTC. It specifies CASPPAGADNEQFF.

The chain uses TRBV6-6 and TRBJ2-2, with TRBD2 matching 13 bases. Germline CDR1 is MNHNY and CDR2 is SVGAGI (reference sequence). V was pared by 6 bases and J by 6 bases, with 4 bases of the junction left unmatched. This CDR3 comprises 15 residues. DNA of the CDR3: TGTGCCAGCAGGGGGGGACTAGCGGGACCCGGGGAGCTGTTTTTT. Its translation is CASRGGLAGPGELFF.